Below are 30 T cell receptor beta chains sequenced from a single sample in a study of CD8 T cells in ankylosing spondylitis. Study-level points and caveats: It appeared that ankylosing spondylitis blood was characterized by a TCR beta motif of about 8 highly homologous variants.

TCRdb reprocessed the 5' RACE reads with MiXCR, giving one entry per CDR3 protein. The sample contains some 800,000 distinct CDR3 sequences, about 12% of which appear only once. These receptors have no identified antigens. Sequenced: blood, either unsorted or a sorted T cell fraction (not recorded which). These receptor sequences come from a male donor with ankylosing spondylitis.

The chain has TRBV6-1 and TRBJ2-1, with D unclear. Trimming took off 1 base at V and 11 bases at J, with 15 bases between the two ends. The germline CDR1 and CDR2 sequences are MNHNS and SASEGT. The CDR3 extends over 14 amino acids. The CDR3 spells CASSEERPPTKQFF. In DNA, the CDR3 is TGTGCCAGCAGTGAAGAAAGGCCCCCTACCAAGCAGTTCTTC.

This clonotype is a singleton in its sample. The gene calls are TRBV11-2 and TRBJ2-3; the D gene is possibly TRBD1 (6 bases). V gave up 5 bases and J gave up 0 bases, with 21 bases separating them. The length of the CDR3 is 18 residues. Germline V gene lookup returns CDR1 SGHAT and CDR2 FQNNGV. The CDR3 coding sequence is TGTGCCAGCAGCCCTGTCAGGGGACCTCCGCTTAGCACAGATACGCAGTATTTT. Translation gives CASSPVRGPPLSTDTQYF.

This clonotype was recorded many times. The J gene is TRBJ2-3, the V gene TRBV10-3, with D possibly TRBD2 on 5 matching bases. Trimming took off 8 bases at V and 4 bases at J, with 16 bases between the two ends. The CDR3 covers 14 residues. Germline-derived CDR1 and CDR2 are ENHRY and SYGVKD. The CDR3: CAIGLDSSPDTQYF. CDR3 coding DNA: TGTGCCATCGGGCTAGACTCTAGCCCAGATACGCAGTATTTT.

This sequence joins TRBV20-1 and TRBJ2-5; D remains unclear. Germline lookup yields CDR1 DFQATT and CDR2 SNEGSKA (reference sequence). This CDR3 contains 12 residues. V lost 1 base to trimming and J lost 5 bases, with 8 bases between them. CDR3: CSARVDRETQYF. The CDR3 DNA reads as TGCAGTGCTAGAGTGGATAGGGAGACCCAGTACTTC.

This chain uses TRBV12-3 or TRBV12-4 with TRBJ2-1; TRBD1 matches at 7 bases. With V trimmed by 6 bases and J by 6 bases, 11 bases remained unmatched. CDR3 length: 15 residues. The CDR3, as DNA: TGTGCCAGCAGATCGACAGGGAGTGTCGGCAATGAGCAGTTCTTC. This sequence encodes CASRSTGSVGNEQFF.

The sample holds many counts of this clonotype. The rearrangement uses TRBV6-2 or TRBV6-3 and TRBJ1-4; D is perhaps TRBD1 (6 bases). The CDR3 loop spans 14 amino acids. Germline V gene sequence: CDR1 MNHEY, CDR2 SVGEGT. V lost 2 bases to trimming and J lost 6 bases, with 10 bases between them. The CDR3 nucleotides read TGTGCCAGCAGTTACGACAGGATTTATGAAAAACTGTTTTTT. Amino acids: CASSYDRIYEKLFF.

This clonotype was found many times. The chain carries TRBV5-1 and TRBJ1-6; 7 bases match TRBD1. There are 15 residues in the CDR3. CDR1 and CDR2 (germline): SGHRS, YFSETQ. V was clipped by 0 bases and J by 8 bases; unmatched bases: 5. The CDR3 DNA reads as TGCGCCAGCAGCTTGGAGGGGGCGCGGTATTCACCCCTCCACTTT. Translating it yields CASSLEGARYSPLHF.

A remark on this clonotype: A much larger clone lies one base from this, so it may be a read error. This chain uses TRBV12-3 or TRBV12-4 with TRBJ1-6; D may be TRBD1 (5 bases). The CDR3 runs 13 residues. Here the CDR3 DNA reads TGTGCCAGCTCGGAAAGGGGTAGTATTGCCCTCCTCTTT. Its protein is CASSERGSIALLF.

Many counts were recorded for this clonotype. The chain couples TRBV7-9 to TRBJ2-1, with a possible D match to TRBD1 (7 bases). Trimming left V 9 bases short and J 9 bases short, with 12 bases between. The CDR3 extends over 11 amino acids. Germline V gene sequence: CDR1 SEHNR, CDR2 FQNEAQ (reference sequence). Here the CDR3 DNA reads TGTGCCAGTTCAGGGGGAGGTGAGCAGTTCTTC. It specifies CASSGGGEQFF.

This clonotype has only a few counts. The gene calls are TRBV30 and TRBJ2-7; 9 bases map to TRBD2. With 0 bases clipped from V and 6 bases from J, the junction kept 3 bases outside the gene matches. The germline gives CDR1 GTSNPN, CDR2 SVGIG (reference sequence). The CDR3 has 13 residues. The CDR3 sequence: CAWSVASGTEQYF. In DNA form, the CDR3 reads TGTGCCTGGAGTGTCGCTAGCGGGACCGAGCAGTACTTC.

In this sample, this clonotype turned up once. This chain joins TRBV28 and TRBJ2-7; D tentatively reads TRBD1 or TRBD2 (5 bases each). The germline CDR1 and CDR2 sequences are MDHEN and SYDVKM. V dropped 3 bases and J dropped 2 bases, with 17 bases sitting between them. CDR3 length: 16 amino acids. CDR3 residues: CASSFTTTTGPYEQYF. The CDR3, as DNA: TGTGCCAGCAGTTTCACAACGACCACGGGGCCCTACGAGCAGTACTTC.

The genes are TRBV7-2 and TRBJ1-5; possibly TRBD1 for D (5 bases). With 3 bases removed from V and 0 bases from J, the gap between germline ends came to 6 bases. CDR1 SGHTA and CDR2 FQGNSA come from the germline V gene. The CDR3 has 14 amino acids. In nucleotides, the CDR3 is TGTGCCAGCAGCTTCAGGGCTAGCAATCAGCCCCAGCATTTT. Translation: CASSFRASNQPQHF.

This clonotype appeared many times. V usage is TRBV20-1 and J usage is TRBJ1-5; D is undetermined. Germline CDR1 is DFQATT and CDR2 is SNEGSKA (reference sequence). V was cut by 3 bases and J by 4 bases, with 10 bases left in between. The CDR3 loop spans 13 amino acids. The CDR3 loop is CSARSTANQPQHF. The CDR3 region has the DNA TGCAGTGCTAGGTCAACAGCAAATCAGCCCCAGCATTTT.

V gene TRBV5-5 combines with J gene TRBJ1-5; no definite D call. The germline gives CDR1 SGHKS, CDR2 YYEKEE (reference sequence). This CDR3 is 18 amino acids long. Trimming removed 4 bases at V and 0 bases at J, with 20 bases between. DNA of the CDR3: TGTGCCAGCAGCGTGAGAGGTCGCCCCGGACCTAGCAATCAGCCCCAGCATTTT. Amino acids: CASSVRGRPGPSNQPQHF.

This clonotype has a handful of counts. Mismatch with germline at one junction end may stem from a read error. The V and J genes are TRBV7-7 and TRBJ2-7; TRBD2 matches at 13 bases. This CDR3 comprises 18 residues. The V gene's germline CDR1 is SSHAT and CDR2 FNYEAQ (reference sequence). The chain's CDR3 is CASSRGLAGATSSYEQYF. The CDR3 region has the DNA TGTGCTAGCAGCCGAGGACTAGCGGGGGCTACCTCCTCCTACGAGCAGTACTTC.

This clonotype was counted between two and nine times. The chain uses TRBV7-2 and TRBJ2-5, with TRBD1 matching over 8 bases. Trimming cost V 1 base and J 3 bases; bases outside gene matches: 4. CDR1 is SGHTA and CDR2 is FQGNSA in the germline V gene. The CDR3 extends over 15 amino acids. The DNA of the CDR3 is TGTGCCAGCAGCTTAGTCCTGACAGGGGAAGAGACCCAGTACTTC. Translation gives CASSLVLTGEETQYF.

This clonotype has more than one count but fewer than ten. V gene TRBV10-3 combines with J gene TRBJ2-7, with 8 nucleotides matching TRBD1. With 4 bases clipped from V and 6 bases from J, the junction kept 11 bases outside the gene matches. Germline values: CDR1 ENHRY, CDR2 SYGVKD. CDR3 length: 15 residues. The CDR3 spells CAISVGDRSRAEQYF. CDR3 DNA: TGTGCCATCAGTGTTGGGGACAGGTCGAGGGCCGAGCAGTACTTC.

This clonotype was detected a few times. The chain carries TRBV7-2 and TRBJ1-2; no firm D call. Germline loops: CDR1 SGHTA, CDR2 FQGNSA. CDR3 length: 15 residues. Trimming stripped 1 base from V and 0 bases from J, with 9 bases between. CDR3 sequence (DNA): TGTGCCAGCAGCTTAGTGACAACAGCTAACTATGGCTACACCTTC. It translates to CASSLVTTANYGYTF.

This clonotype occurred a few times. The chain employs TRBV15 and TRBJ2-1, with 9 bases aligning to TRBD1. J lost 3 bases, V lost 0 bases, and 6 bases had no gene match. Germline lookup yields CDR1 LNHNV and CDR2 YYDKDF (reference sequence). There are 17 residues in the CDR3. CDR3 loop: CATSRDLSGQGYNEQFF. CDR3 in DNA: TGTGCCACCAGCAGAGATCTGTCGGGACAGGGCTACAATGAGCAGTTCTTC.

This clonotype was recorded at least ten times. The rearrangement uses TRBV4-2 and TRBJ2-1; D is perhaps TRBD1 (6 bases). There are 16 residues in the CDR3. V was cut by 1 base and J by 2 bases, with 12 bases left in between. The germline gives CDR1 LGHNA, CDR2 YNFKEQ. The CDR3: CASSQGGDRTYNEQFF. The CDR3 coding sequence is TGTGCCAGCAGCCAAGGTGGCGACAGGACCTACAATGAGCAGTTCTTC.

The sample holds many counts of this clonotype. The V call is TRBV5-1, the J call TRBJ1-6; D might be TRBD1 (5 bases). The germline V gene has CDR1 SGHRS and CDR2 YFSETQ. The CDR3 consists of 12 residues. Trimming stripped 2 bases from V and 14 bases from J, with 11 bases between. The CDR3 loop is CASSFTGEALHF. In nucleotides, the CDR3 is TGCGCCAGCAGCTTTACAGGTGAAGCCCTCCACTTT.

A few counts support this clonotype. The gene calls are TRBV12-3 or TRBV12-4 and TRBJ2-1; 7 bases match TRBD1. This CDR3 spans 14 amino acids. DNA for the CDR3: TGTGTCACAGGGGCAGGGGGAAACTACAATGAGCAGTTCTTC. It yields the protein CVTGAGGNYNEQFF.

The chain couples TRBV6-2 or TRBV6-3 to TRBJ1-5; D gene unclear. In germline, CDR1 is MNHEY, CDR2 SVGEGT. This CDR3 is built from 12 residues. The germline V and J ends were trimmed by 10 bases and 4 bases, with 11 bases remaining between them. The CDR3 here is CATSFRNQPQHF. Written as DNA, the CDR3 is TGTGCCACCAGCTTCCGGAATCAGCCCCAGCATTTT.

This clonotype came up many times. The chain combines TRBV7-2 with TRBJ2-7, with D hard to call. CDR1 and CDR2 (germline): SGHTA, FQGNSA. The CDR3 extends over 12 amino acids. Trimming took off 4 bases at V and 3 bases at J, with 7 bases between the two ends. CDR3 sequence: CASSSVGYEQYF. In nucleotides, the CDR3 is TGTGCCAGCAGCTCCGTCGGCTACGAGCAGTACTTC.

J is TRBJ1-5 and V is TRBV20-1; D is unresolved. Deletions cut 5 bases from V and 8 bases from J, with 16 bases between. This CDR3 has 13 residues. Germline-derived CDR1 and CDR2 are DFQATT and SNEGSKA (reference sequence). The CDR3 sequence is CSAAGLSREPQHF. The CDR3 DNA is TGCAGTGCTGCTGGCCTATCTAGGGAGCCCCAGCATTTT.

This chain connects TRBV5-1 to TRBJ2-2; 8 nucleotides agree with TRBD1. This CDR3 is 15 amino acids long. CDR1 SGHRS and CDR2 YFSETQ come from the germline V gene. V was clipped by 5 bases and J by 4 bases; unmatched bases: 7. For the CDR3, the DNA is TGCGCCAGCAGGTGGACAGGGTATACCACCGGGGAGCTGTTTTTT. Amino acids: CASRWTGYTTGELFF.

This clonotype occurred a few times. The rearrangement links TRBV4-2 to TRBJ1-4, with D maybe TRBD1 (5 bases). With 4 bases removed from V and 4 bases from J, the gap between germline ends came to 16 bases. Germline CDR1 is LGHNA and CDR2 is YNFKEQ. The CDR3 is made up of 16 amino acids. The CDR3: CASSPFPTDNNEKLFF. Written as DNA, the CDR3 is TGTGCCAGCAGCCCGTTCCCGACAGACAATAATGAAAAACTGTTTTTT.

This clonotype was counted many times. The CDR3 DNA reads TGTGCCAGCAGTGGCTTCCGGGCAAAGCAGTACTTC. Its protein product is CASSGFRAKQYF. The chain joins TRBV25-1 to TRBJ2-7; D gene unclear. V dropped 4 bases and J dropped 8 bases, with 12 bases sitting between them. CDR3 length equals 12 residues. Germline V CDR1 and CDR2: MGHDK, SYGVNS.

V is TRBV29-1 and J is TRBJ2-7; TRBD1 matches 10 bases. Germline V lookup: CDR1 SQVTM, CDR2 ANQGSEA. The CDR3 has 14 amino acids. The V and J ends lost 3 bases and 6 bases, in that order; junction bases with no gene match: 8. The CDR3 DNA sequence: TGCAGCGTTGATGCCGGGACAGGGGTGTCCGAGCAGTACTTC. As protein: CSVDAGTGVSEQYF.

The rearrangement uses TRBV5-1 and TRBJ1-3; TRBD1 is a possible D gene (5 bases). Trimming took off 4 bases at V and 8 bases at J, with 10 bases between the two ends. Per the germline V gene, CDR1 is SGHRS and CDR2 is YFSETQ. The CDR3 extends over 12 amino acids. The CDR3 loop is CASSKSGDTIYF. The CDR3 DNA reads TGCGCCAGCAGCAAGTCGGGGGACACCATATATTTT. Filled out from reference TRBV5-1 and TRBJ1-3, the complete variable domain reads KAGVTQTPRYLIKTRGQQVTLSCSPISGHRSVSWYQQTPGQGLQFLFEYFSETQRNKGNFPGRFSGRQFSNSRSEMNVSTLELGDSALYLCASSKSGDTIYFGEGSWLTVV.